These 27 T cell receptor beta chains came from one sample sequenced in a study of T-cell reconstitution after alpha-beta-depleted transplantation in children (dated by TCRdb to between 2015 and 2016). The treatment or condition label, read with the paper, signifies: allogeneic hematopoietic cell transplantation with graft depleted of TCRalphabeta T cells and CD19 B cells. The receptor library was made with PCR. The sequencer was an Illumina HiSeq 2500. TCR library preparation used molecular barcoding, with unique molecular identifiers applied to normalize quantification of the TCRbeta repertoire. The public reads were reprocessed in TCRdb via fastp at Q25 and MiXCR, keeping in-frame beta chains. Each entry is one CDR3 protein sequence, shown with its most common DNA and genes. For this sample the table gives about 470,000 distinct CDR3 sequences, of which about 40% were detected only once. Together, the top ten hold approximately 25% of the sample.

This sample comprised PBMCs, obtained before TCRalphabeta/CD19-depleted stem cell transplant. These receptors all come from a girl aged 2-15 years with aplastic anemia, due to receive a stem cell transplant.

The CDR3 loop reads CASSLEATYDTQYF. For the CDR3, the DNA is TGCGCCAGCAGCTTAGAAGCGACCTACGATACGCAGTATTTT. The chain carries TRBV5-1 and TRBJ2-3; D unclear. CDR3 size: 14 residues. Germline loops: CDR1 SGHRS, CDR2 YFSETQ. Deletions cut 2 bases from V and 6 bases from J, with 13 bases between.

The chain is built from TRBV7-9 and TRBJ2-3, with D unresolved. Trimming stripped 5 bases from V and 0 bases from J, with 15 bases between. The CDR3 covers 16 residues. Germline values: CDR1 SEHNR, CDR2 FQNEAQ (reference sequence). The CDR3 spells CASSKWPQKSTDTQYF. The CDR3 nucleotides are TGTGCCAGCAGCAAATGGCCACAAAAGAGCACAGATACGCAGTATTTT.

This clonotype was counted ten times or more. The rearrangement uses TRBV11-2 and TRBJ2-1; TRBD2 aligns across 14 bases. Germline loops: CDR1 SGHAT, CDR2 FQNNGV. V was clipped by 5 bases and J by 1 base; unmatched bases: 13. The CDR3 is 20 amino acids. Here the CDR3 DNA reads TGTGCCAGCAGCCCAGGGTCCGGGACTAGCGGGAGAGGGTCCTACAATGAGCAGTTCTTC. It translates to CASSPGSGTSGRGSYNEQFF.

This clonotype came up many times. The chain carries TRBV20-1 and TRBJ1-4; TRBD1 aligns across 9 bases. Germline CDR1 is DFQATT and CDR2 is SNEGSKA (reference sequence). V gave up 6 bases and J gave up 4 bases; unmatched junction bases: 6. This CDR3 has 14 residues. The CDR3 DNA reads as TGCAGTGCAAGGACAGGGGCGAATAATGAAAAACTGTTTTTT. Amino acid sequence: CSARTGANNEKLFF.

This clonotype was detected a few times. V is TRBV20-1 and J is TRBJ1-2; 7 bases map to TRBD1. The CDR3 extends over 12 amino acids. V was pared by 6 bases and J by 2 bases, with 3 bases of the junction left unmatched. Germline V gives CDR1 DFQATT, CDR2 SNEGSKA (reference sequence). DNA of the CDR3: TGCAGTGCACGGACAGGAAACTATGGCTACACCTTC. Translating it yields CSARTGNYGYTF.

The chain recombines TRBV6-1 with TRBJ2-7, with D unresolved. The CDR3 loop spans 15 amino acids. Germline V gene data show CDR1 as MNHNS and CDR2 as SASEGT. Between the trimmed V and J ends, which lost 3 bases and 0 bases, there was a span of 12 bases. In DNA form, the CDR3 reads TGTGCCAGCAGTGAGGCATTTCCTATCTCCTACGAGCAGTACTTC. Translated, it gives CASSEAFPISYEQYF.

The chain carries TRBV12-5 and TRBJ2-1; D gene uncertain. This CDR3 spans 18 amino acids. Germline V gives CDR1 LGHNT, CDR2 FRNRAP. CDR3 DNA: TGTGCCACCTCCCAAGATACGTATGGCAGCCCATCCTACAATGAGCAGTTCTTC. It translates to CATSQDTYGSPSYNEQFF.

This clonotype was observed a handful of times. The chain combines TRBV10-3 with TRBJ2-5, with TRBD1 matching over 12 bases. Germline V gene lookup returns CDR1 ENHRY and CDR2 SYGVKD. The CDR3 runs 18 residues. V gave up 6 bases and J gave up 1 base; unmatched junction bases: 12. The CDR3 region has the DNA TGTGCCATCAGCTCCGGGACAGGGGGCGGGGTGACCCAAGAGACCCAGTACTTC. Translated: CAISSGTGGGVTQETQYF.

This clonotype turned up a few times. J is TRBJ2-3 and V is TRBV10-1, with 9 bases identical to TRBD2. Germline lookup yields CDR1 WNHNN and CDR2 SYGVQD (reference sequence). Trimming took 1 base from V and 0 from J; bases not matched to a gene: 5. The CDR3 contains 17 residues. The DNA for the CDR3 is TGCGCCAGCAGTGAGTTGGGACTAGCCGCTAGCACAGATACGCAGTATTTT. Translating gives CASSELGLAASTDTQYF.

The genes are TRBV4-1 and TRBJ2-3; perhaps TRBD2 as D (6 bases). Germline lookup yields CDR1 MGHRA and CDR2 YSYEKL. The CDR3 spans 17 residues. The germline V and J ends were trimmed by 3 bases and 2 bases, with 18 bases remaining between them. CDR3 DNA: TGCGCCAGCAGCCATCCCCTCGGGGGAGTCTCCACAGATACGCAGTATTTT. Translation: CASSHPLGGVSTDTQYF.

The genes are TRBV6-1 and TRBJ2-1; D possibly corresponds to TRBD2 (7 bases). The CDR3 totals 14 residues. Trimming took off 2 bases at V and 10 bases at J, with 15 bases between the two ends. The germline V gene has CDR1 MNHNS and CDR2 SASEGT. CDR3 amino acids: CASSEYRGAPEQFF. CDR3 nucleotide sequence: TGTGCCAGCAGTGAATATCGGGGGGCGCCGGAGCAGTTCTTC.

This clonotype was seen ten or more times. The rearrangement links TRBV5-1 to TRBJ2-3; D is perhaps TRBD2 (5 bases). With 4 bases removed from V and 7 bases from J, the gap between germline ends came to 22 bases. The CDR3 spans 16 residues. Germline CDR1 is SGHRS and CDR2 is YFSETQ. The CDR3 sequence: CASSLREQKIRNTQYF. In DNA, the CDR3 is TGCGCCAGCAGCCTCCGGGAACAAAAAATTAGAAATACGCAGTATTTT.

The rearrangement links TRBV24-1 to TRBJ2-7; the match to TRBD2 covers 9 bases. CDR3 length equals 14 residues. Germline V gene sequence: CDR1 KGHDR, CDR2 SFDVKD. Trimming cost V 6 bases and J 6 bases; bases outside gene matches: 8. CDR3 in DNA: TGTGCCACCAGTCTGGCGGGAGGGCCAGCCGAGCAGTACTTC. It yields the protein CATSLAGGPAEQYF.

The chain uses TRBV4-1 and TRBJ2-5; D assignment may be TRBD1 or TRBD2 (6 bases each). Trimming shortened V by 0 bases and J by 1 base, and 18 bases separated the two germline ends. Germline V gives CDR1 MGHRA, CDR2 YSYEKL. The CDR3 is 18 amino acids. CDR3 residues: CASSQETSRGLLQETQYF. The DNA for the CDR3 is TGCGCCAGCAGCCAAGAGACGAGTCGGGGGCTCCTCCAAGAGACCCAGTACTTC.

This chain connects TRBV7-9 to TRBJ2-1, with D possibly matching TRBD2 (6 bases). The germline CDR1 and CDR2 sequences are SEHNR and FQNEAQ (reference sequence). The CDR3 is 15 amino acids. V lost 2 bases and J lost 3, with 11 bases in between. CDR3 loop: CASSLSGGVYNEQFF. The CDR3 DNA sequence: TGTGCCAGCAGCTTATCAGGCGGGGTCTACAATGAGCAGTTCTTC.

This clonotype has a handful of counts. This CDR3 is CAISEQGQGSYEQYF. In DNA form, the CDR3 reads TGTGCCATCAGTGAACAAGGACAGGGATCTTACGAGCAGTACTTC. This chain uses TRBV10-3 with TRBJ2-7, with 8 bases fitting TRBD1. V was clipped by 3 bases and J by 4 bases; unmatched bases: 8. Germline V lookup: CDR1 ENHRY, CDR2 SYGVKD. The CDR3 is 15 amino acids.

V and J are TRBV6-1 and TRBJ1-4, with D uncertain. The CDR3 runs 13 residues. The germline gives CDR1 MNHNS, CDR2 SASEGT. Trimming removed 0 bases from V and 11 bases from J, with 10 bases in between. The CDR3 nucleotides read TGTGCCAGCAGTGAAGCGACGGCTGGGAAACTGTTTTTT. Translation: CASSEATAGKLFF.

The genes are TRBV11-2 and TRBJ1-3; a possible D gene is TRBD1 (6 bases). This CDR3 contains 16 residues. CDR1 is SGHAT and CDR2 is FQNNGV in the germline V gene. V shed 5 bases and J shed 0 bases, with 14 bases lying between them. The CDR3 is CASSGGHTSSGNTIYF. The CDR3 nucleotides are TGTGCCAGCAGCGGGGGACATACAAGCTCTGGAAACACCATATATTTT.

This sequence joins TRBV20-1 and TRBJ2-1; 15 bases align to TRBD2. Per the germline V gene, CDR1 is DFQATT and CDR2 is SNEGSKA (reference sequence). The CDR3 contains 16 residues. The trim removed 3 bases at V and 4 bases at J, leaving 4 bases unmatched. DNA for the CDR3: TGCAGTGCTAGGGCCGGGACTAGCGGGGGGTACAATGAGCAGTTCTTC. This translates into CSARAGTSGGYNEQFF.

The chain uses TRBV29-1 and TRBJ1-1, with D hard to call. The CDR3 has 11 amino acids. The germline gives CDR1 SQVTM, CDR2 ANQGSEA. Trimming pared 7 bases from V and 4 bases from J, leaving 10 bases between. The CDR3 nucleotides are TGCAGCGGGAGATCTGCCACTGAAGCTTTCTTT. Amino acids: CSGRSATEAFF.

This clonotype was detected ten times or more. This chain uses TRBV20-1 with TRBJ2-5; 11 nucleotides agree with TRBD2. Per germline, CDR1 DFQATT and CDR2 SNEGSKA (reference sequence). This CDR3 has 14 amino acids. The V gene end was trimmed by 4 bases and the J gene end by 2 bases; junction bases not matched to a gene: 3. CDR3 region: CSAIRTSGQETQYF. In DNA, the CDR3 is TGCAGTGCTATTCGGACTAGCGGGCAAGAGACCCAGTACTTC.

This clonotype turned up a few times. V usage is TRBV7-8 and J usage is TRBJ2-1; 8 bases fit TRBD1. The CDR3 has 13 amino acids. The V and J ends lost 7 bases and 8 bases, in that order; junction bases with no gene match: 7. Germline V gene sequence: CDR1 SGHVS, CDR2 FQNEAQ. The CDR3 coding sequence is TGTGCCAGCAACCACATACAGGGGGATGAGCAGTTCTTC. Protein sequence: CASNHIQGDEQFF.

This clonotype was counted only a few times. The chain combines TRBV7-2 with TRBJ2-2, with a possible D match to TRBD2 (6 bases). The V gene lost 0 bases and the J gene lost 0 bases, with 14 bases spanning the gap. The CDR3 is 18 residues long. The germline CDR1 and CDR2 sequences are SGHTA and FQGNSA. For the CDR3, the DNA is TGTGCCAGCAGCTTAGCGTGGGGTGCGGGGACGAACACCGGGGAGCTGTTTTTT. Translation gives CASSLAWGAGTNTGELFF.

This clonotype was counted a few times. V and J are TRBV7-9 and TRBJ2-3, with D uncertain. V gave up 1 base and J gave up 10 bases, with 3 bases separating them. CDR3 size: 10 residues. Germline V gene sequence: CDR1 SEHNR, CDR2 FQNEAQ (reference sequence). The CDR3 DNA follows: TGTGCCAGCAGCTTAGGGGCGCAGTATTTT. Residues: CASSLGAQYF. Based on the CDR3 plus reference TRBV7-9 and TRBJ2-3, the full variable domain is DTGVSQNPRHKITKRGQNVTFRCDPISEHNRLYWYRQTLGQGPEFLTYFQNEAQLEKSRLLSDRFSAERPKGSFSTLEIQRTEQGDSAMYLCASSLGAQYFGPGTRLTVL.

This clonotype was detected ten times or more. This rearrangement joins TRBV7-3 to TRBJ2-2; 7 bases line up with TRBD2. The length of the CDR3 is 15 residues. Germline loops: CDR1 SGHTA, CDR2 FQGTGA. V was clipped by 6 bases and J by 1 base; unmatched bases: 5. DNA of the CDR3: TGTGCCAGCAGGGTATCGGGAGGGAACACCGGGGAGCTGTTTTTT. Encoded protein: CASRVSGGNTGELFF.

The chain employs TRBV4-1 and TRBJ2-7; no firm D call. CDR1 MGHRA and CDR2 YSYEKL come from the germline V gene. Trimming took 0 bases from V and 4 from J, leaving 7 bases between them. The CDR3 is 13 residues long. CDR3 bases: TGCGCCAGCAGCCAAGAGGACCTATACGAGCAGTACTTC. Its protein product is CASSQEDLYEQYF.

This clonotype was picked up many times. V usage is TRBV12-3 or TRBV12-4 and J usage is TRBJ1-5; perhaps TRBD1 as D (6 bases). The CDR3 covers 14 residues. V dropped 3 bases and J dropped 9 bases, with 15 bases sitting between them. CDR3 DNA: TGTGCCAGCAGTTTTCAGGGGAGCGTTCGGCCCCAGCATTTT. It translates to CASSFQGSVRPQHF.